The rows below give T cell receptor beta chains drawn from one sample of a study of shared clonotypes between healthy human individuals. Profiling relied on immunoSEQ multiplex PCR, and the TCRdb table lists in-frame clones only, not all of them. The table lists about 79,000 clones, 60% to 80% of them singletons. The sample comprised memory CD8+ T cells sorted from blood. These receptors were taken from a man aged 25-45 years in good health. CDR3s include the opening cysteine and the closing phenylalanine or tryptophan. D genes are given only for firm matches. Clone size, where shown, is once, few, many, or a class for clones that have expanded.

cdr3_aa: CASSPLSRLAGSYNEQFF
cdr3_nt: TGTGCCAGCAGCCCTTTAAGTAGACTAGCGGGTTCCTACAATGAGCAGTTCTTC
v_call: TRBV7-6
d_call: TRBD2
j_call: TRBJ2-1
clone_size: .

cdr3_aa: CASSLPSSYEQYF
cdr3_nt: TGTGCCAGCAGCTTGCCTAGCTCCTACGAGCAGTACTTC
v_call: TRBV7-3
d_call: .
j_call: TRBJ2-7
clone_size: .

cdr3_aa: CASTPKKVNVPNEQFF
cdr3_nt: TGTGCCAGCACCCCAAAGAAGGTAAACGTACCCAATGAGCAGTTCTTC
v_call: TRBV21-1
d_call: .
j_call: TRBJ2-1
clone_size: .

cdr3_aa: CASSLAGTGDLALVEQYF
cdr3_nt: TGCGCCAGCAGCTTGGCGGGGACAGGGGACCTCGCTTTGGTCGAGCAGTACTTC
v_call: TRBV5-1
d_call: TRBD1
j_call: TRBJ2-7
clone_size: .

cdr3_aa: CASSTGQGEQFF
cdr3_nt: TGTGCCAGCAGCACGGGACAGGGGGAGCAGTTCTTC
v_call: TRBV25-1
d_call: TRBD1
j_call: TRBJ2-1
clone_size: .

cdr3_aa: CATSRETGPEARQHF
cdr3_nt: TGTGCCACCAGCAGAGAAACGGGACCCGAGGCGAGGCAGCATTTT
v_call: TRBV15
d_call: .
j_call: TRBJ1-5
clone_size: many

cdr3_aa: CAKSPGQRPTNEKLFF
cdr3_nt: TGTGCCAAGAGTCCGGGACAGCGACCAACTAATGAAAAACTGTTTTTT
v_call: TRBV5-6
d_call: TRBD1
j_call: TRBJ1-4
clone_size: .

cdr3_aa: CASSYSTGESGELFF
cdr3_nt: TGTGCCAGCAGTTACTCGACGGGGGAATCCGGGGAGCTGTTTTTT
v_call: TRBV6-5
d_call: .
j_call: TRBJ2-2
clone_size: once

cdr3_aa: CASSQEYGHGYTF
cdr3_nt: TGCGCCAGCAGCCAAGAATATGGACATGGCTACACCTTC
v_call: TRBV4-1
d_call: .
j_call: TRBJ1-2
clone_size: .

cdr3_aa: CASSQGTSGIAYNEQFF
cdr3_nt: TGCGCCAGCAGCCAGGGGACTAGCGGGATAGCGTACAATGAGCAGTTCTTC
v_call: TRBV5-1
d_call: TRBD2
j_call: TRBJ2-1
clone_size: .

cdr3_aa: CASSLKEDYITLTDTQYF
cdr3_nt: TGTGCCAGCAGCCTAAAAGAGGACTACATTACACTCACAGATACGCAGTATTTT
v_call: TRBV5-6
d_call: .
j_call: TRBJ2-3
clone_size: many

cdr3_aa: CASRLRLSEQFF
cdr3_nt: TGCGCCAGCCGGCTACGACTGAGTGAGCAGTTCTTC
v_call: TRBV5-1
d_call: .
j_call: TRBJ2-1
clone_size: .

cdr3_aa: CSVETGVNNEQFF
cdr3_nt: TGCAGCGTTGAGACAGGGGTAAACAATGAGCAGTTCTTC
v_call: TRBV29-1
d_call: TRBD1
j_call: TRBJ2-1
clone_size: .

cdr3_aa: CSVVEAGGPGNEQFF
cdr3_nt: TGCAGCGTAGTCGAGGCGGGAGGGCCCGGCAATGAGCAGTTCTTC
v_call: TRBV29-1
d_call: TRBD2
j_call: TRBJ2-1
clone_size: .

cdr3_aa: CASSLALPGIQGYTF
cdr3_nt: TGTGCCAGCAGCTTAGCTCTTCCGGGGATCCAAGGCTACACCTTC
v_call: TRBV7-2
d_call: .
j_call: TRBJ1-2
clone_size: .

cdr3_aa: CASSLVQTRYGELFF
cdr3_nt: TGTGCCAGCAGCTTGGTACAGACTCGTTACGGGGAGCTGTTTTTT
v_call: TRBV5-5
d_call: .
j_call: TRBJ2-2
clone_size: .

cdr3_aa: CASSYTNLAGEQFF
cdr3_nt: TGTGCCAGCAGTTACACGAATCTAGCGGGAGAGCAGTTCTTC
v_call: TRBV6-5
d_call: TRBD2
j_call: TRBJ2-1
clone_size: .

cdr3_aa: CASSLSGTGSYGYTF
cdr3_nt: TGTGCCAGCAGTTTATCTGGGACAGGGAGCTATGGCTACACCTTC
v_call: TRBV28
d_call: TRBD1
j_call: TRBJ1-2
clone_size: .

cdr3_aa: CASSPTSGSYEQYF
cdr3_nt: TGTGCCAGCTCACCGACCAGCGGATCCTACGAGCAGTACTTC
v_call: TRBV18
d_call: .
j_call: TRBJ2-7
clone_size: .

cdr3_aa: CASSLSMGRLEQYF
cdr3_nt: TGTGCCAGCAGTTTATCTATGGGGCGCCTCGAGCAGTACTTC
v_call: TRBV27
d_call: .
j_call: TRBJ2-7
clone_size: once

cdr3_aa: CASSFARANYGYTF
cdr3_nt: TGTGCCAGCAGCTTCGCGCGGGCTAACTATGGCTACACCTTC
v_call: TRBV6-5
d_call: .
j_call: TRBJ1-2
clone_size: .

cdr3_aa: CASSLVTTGTKDGYTF
cdr3_nt: TGTGCCAGCAGCTTGGTAACAACAGGTACTAAGGATGGCTACACCTTC
v_call: TRBV5-5
d_call: .
j_call: TRBJ1-2
clone_size: .

cdr3_aa: CASSEEATVNFVDQPQHF
cdr3_nt: TGTGCCAGCAGTGAAGAAGCGACCGTCAACTTTGTGGATCAGCCCCAGCATTTT
v_call: TRBV6-1
d_call: .
j_call: TRBJ1-5
clone_size: once

cdr3_aa: CASSRGLVSNTGELFF
cdr3_nt: TGTGCCAGCTCACGAGGACTAGTCTCGAACACCGGGGAGCTGTTTTTT
v_call: TRBV18
d_call: TRBD2
j_call: TRBJ2-2
clone_size: .

cdr3_aa: CASSSGTASSYEQYF
cdr3_nt: TGTGCCAGCAGTTCCGGGACGGCGAGCTCCTACGAGCAGTACTTC
v_call: TRBV28
d_call: .
j_call: TRBJ2-7
clone_size: few